This TCR beta chain was sequenced for a study of T-cell memory formation after mild COVID-19. Across the study: Among the donors, TCR clusters were largely specific to each donor.

TCRdb recomputed calls from the 5' RACE reads with MiXCR, one row per CDR3 protein. The repertoire holds about 410,000 distinct CDR3 sequences, with under 20% as singletons. Study conclusions and caveats: Second-wave clones with a day 37 peak had unconfirmed SARS-CoV-2 specificity. Contracting CD4+ clones were located mainly in CM and EM, and CD8+ clones in EMRA.

V lost 5 bases and J 6 bases, leaving 13 bases between the germline ends. The CDR3 sequence is 14 residues long. The germline V gene has CDR1 MDHEN and CDR2 SYDVKM. This clonotype was observed a handful of times. What it binds is not known. Sequencing input: PBMCs or a T cell subset sorted from them (not recorded which). The J gene is TRBJ2-2, the V gene TRBV28; no reliable D call. The TCR originated in a man between 18 and 29 years old who had mild COVID-19 (a few samples of this study predate the infection). Cell type and time point are not known. The CDR3 DNA reads TGTGCCAGCAGTCCCCGTACCCCCTCCGGGGAGCTGTTTTTT. Its protein is CASSPRTPSGELFF.